The T cell receptor beta chain under discussion was sequenced for a study of cytomegalovirus exposure and HLA in healthy donors. The overall study: Unique TCR beta sequences numbering around 110 million came from 150 million to 200 million T cells in an earlier analysis. General study findings and limits: Accurate prediction of HLA-A and HLA-B alleles (for most subjects) was reportedly achieved from TCR beta sequences. The study labeled fewer than 200 TCR beta chains cytomegalovirus-associated.

PCR primers comprised 60 Vbeta and 13 Jbeta primers. The method was immunoSEQ multiplex PCR; TCRdb's version includes in-frame clones alone and lacks a portion of them. The sample has about 140,000 clones. A word on this clone: Its target is unknown.

Healthy bone marrow donors made up the donors. Germline CDR1 and CDR2: GTSNPN and SVGIG (reference sequence). With V trimmed by 1 base and J by 6 bases, 5 bases remained unmatched. CDR3 length equals 13 residues. This chain links TRBV30 with TRBJ1-2; 7 positions match TRBD1. The sequence came from a male donor in good health and CMV-seronegative. The sample taken for sequencing was PBMCs. The CDR3 region is CAWSGGQSDGYTF. CDR3 DNA: TGTGCCTGGAGTGGGGGACAGAGTGATGGCTACACCTTC.